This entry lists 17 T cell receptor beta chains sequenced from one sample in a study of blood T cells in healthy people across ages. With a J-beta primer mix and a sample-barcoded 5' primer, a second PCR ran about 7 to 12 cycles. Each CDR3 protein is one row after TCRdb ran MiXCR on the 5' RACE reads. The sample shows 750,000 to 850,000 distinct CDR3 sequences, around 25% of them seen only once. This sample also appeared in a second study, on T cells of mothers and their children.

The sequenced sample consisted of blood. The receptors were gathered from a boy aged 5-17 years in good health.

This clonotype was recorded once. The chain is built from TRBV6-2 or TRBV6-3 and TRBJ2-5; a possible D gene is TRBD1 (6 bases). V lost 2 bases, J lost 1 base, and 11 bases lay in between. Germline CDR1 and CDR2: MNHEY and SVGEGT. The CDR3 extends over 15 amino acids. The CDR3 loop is CASSYLSRGQETQYF. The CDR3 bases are TGTGCCAGCAGTTACCTTAGCAGGGGCCAAGAGACCCAGTACTTC.

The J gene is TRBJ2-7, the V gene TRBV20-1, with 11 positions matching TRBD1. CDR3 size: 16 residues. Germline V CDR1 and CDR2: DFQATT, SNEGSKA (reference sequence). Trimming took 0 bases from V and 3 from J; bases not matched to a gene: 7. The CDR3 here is CSARDHTGTGGYEQYF. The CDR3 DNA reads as TGCAGTGCTAGAGACCACACCGGGACAGGGGGCTACGAGCAGTACTTC.

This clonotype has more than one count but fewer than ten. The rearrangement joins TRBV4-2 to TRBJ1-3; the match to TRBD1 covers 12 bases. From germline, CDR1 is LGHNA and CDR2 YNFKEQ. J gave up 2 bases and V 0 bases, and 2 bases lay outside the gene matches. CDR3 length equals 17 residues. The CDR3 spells CASSQDRDRGPGNTIYF. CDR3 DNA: TGTGCCAGCAGCCAAGATAGGGACAGGGGGCCTGGAAACACCATATATTTT.

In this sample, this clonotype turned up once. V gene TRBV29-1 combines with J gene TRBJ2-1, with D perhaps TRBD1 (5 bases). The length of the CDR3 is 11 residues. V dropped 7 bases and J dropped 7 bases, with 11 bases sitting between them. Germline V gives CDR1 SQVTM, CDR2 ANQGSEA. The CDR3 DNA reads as TGCAGCGGGAAGACAGTTAATGAGCAGTTCTTC. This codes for CSGKTVNEQFF.

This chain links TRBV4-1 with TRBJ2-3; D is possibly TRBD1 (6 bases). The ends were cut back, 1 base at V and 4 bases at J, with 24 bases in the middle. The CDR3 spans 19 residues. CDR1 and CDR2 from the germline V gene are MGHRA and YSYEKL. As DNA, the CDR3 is TGCGCCAGCAGCCAAGCCCAGGGGTTGAACAGGGCGGGTGCAGATACGCAGTATTTT. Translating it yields CASSQAQGLNRAGADTQYF.

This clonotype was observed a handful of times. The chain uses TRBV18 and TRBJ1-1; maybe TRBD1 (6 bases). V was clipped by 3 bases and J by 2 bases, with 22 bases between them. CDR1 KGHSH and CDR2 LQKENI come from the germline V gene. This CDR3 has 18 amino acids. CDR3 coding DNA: TGTGCCAGCTCACCCAGGCGCGGGGGGCACGCGGAAAACACTGAAGCTTTCTTT. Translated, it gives CASSPRRGGHAENTEAFF.

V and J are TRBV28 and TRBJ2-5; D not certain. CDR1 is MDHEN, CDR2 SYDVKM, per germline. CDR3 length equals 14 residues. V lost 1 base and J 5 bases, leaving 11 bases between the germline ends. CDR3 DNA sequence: TGTGCCAGCAGTTTATCCAAAACGCGGGAGACCCAGTACTTC. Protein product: CASSLSKTRETQYF.

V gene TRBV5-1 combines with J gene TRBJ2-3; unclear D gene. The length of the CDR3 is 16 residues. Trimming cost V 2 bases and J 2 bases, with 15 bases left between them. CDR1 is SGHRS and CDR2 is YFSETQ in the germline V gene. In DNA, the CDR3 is TGCGCCAGCAGCTTAATGTCCGAACAGTTCACAGATACGCAGTATTTT. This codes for CASSLMSEQFTDTQYF.

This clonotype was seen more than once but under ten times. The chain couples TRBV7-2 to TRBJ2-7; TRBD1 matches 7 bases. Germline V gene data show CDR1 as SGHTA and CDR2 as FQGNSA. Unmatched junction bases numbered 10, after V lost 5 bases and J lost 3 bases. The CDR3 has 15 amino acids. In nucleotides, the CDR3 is TGTGCCAGCAGCGTAACCGGGACAGCCTACTACGAGCAGTACTTC. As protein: CASSVTGTAYYEQYF.

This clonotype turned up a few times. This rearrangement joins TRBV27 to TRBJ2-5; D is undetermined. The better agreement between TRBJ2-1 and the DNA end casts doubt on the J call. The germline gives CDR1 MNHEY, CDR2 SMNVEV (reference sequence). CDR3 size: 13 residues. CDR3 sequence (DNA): TGTGCCAGCAGTTTAAACTCACCCTTTGGGCAGTTCTTC. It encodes CASSLNSPFGQFF.

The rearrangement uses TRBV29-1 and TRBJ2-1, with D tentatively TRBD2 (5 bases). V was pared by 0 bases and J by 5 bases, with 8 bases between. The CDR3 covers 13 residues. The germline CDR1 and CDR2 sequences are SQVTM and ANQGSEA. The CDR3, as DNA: TGCAGCGTTGAAGAACCGGGAAACAATGAGCAGTTCTTC. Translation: CSVEEPGNNEQFF.

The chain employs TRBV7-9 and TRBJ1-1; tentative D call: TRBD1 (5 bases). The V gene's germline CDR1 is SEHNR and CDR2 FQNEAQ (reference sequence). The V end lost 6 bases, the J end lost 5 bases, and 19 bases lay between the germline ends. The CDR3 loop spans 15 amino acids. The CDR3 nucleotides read TGTGCCAGCAGGCAAGGTCGGGGCTTGGGTACTGAAGCTTTCTTT. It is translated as CASRQGRGLGTEAFF.

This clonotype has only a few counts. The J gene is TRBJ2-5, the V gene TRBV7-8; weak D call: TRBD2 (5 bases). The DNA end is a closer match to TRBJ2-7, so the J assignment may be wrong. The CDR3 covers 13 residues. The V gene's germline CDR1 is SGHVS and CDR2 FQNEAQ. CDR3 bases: TGTGCCAGCAGCTTAGAGGACTTCTACGAGCAGTACTTC. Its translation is CASSLEDFYEQYF.

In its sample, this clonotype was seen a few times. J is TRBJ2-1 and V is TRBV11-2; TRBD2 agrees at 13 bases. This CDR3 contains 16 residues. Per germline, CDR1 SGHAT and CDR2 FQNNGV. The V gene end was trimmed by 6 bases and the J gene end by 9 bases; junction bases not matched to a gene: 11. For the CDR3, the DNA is TGTGCCAGCAGTTTGACTAGCGGGAGGCCTATGCGTGAGCAGTTCTTC. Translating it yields CASSLTSGRPMREQFF.

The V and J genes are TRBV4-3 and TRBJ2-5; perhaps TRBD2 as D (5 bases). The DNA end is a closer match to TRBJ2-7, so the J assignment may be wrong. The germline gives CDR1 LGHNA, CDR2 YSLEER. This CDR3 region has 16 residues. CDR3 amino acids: CASSQDLGIASYEQYF. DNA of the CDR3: TGCGCCAGCAGCCAAGATCTCGGGATAGCCTCCTACGAGCAGTACTTC.

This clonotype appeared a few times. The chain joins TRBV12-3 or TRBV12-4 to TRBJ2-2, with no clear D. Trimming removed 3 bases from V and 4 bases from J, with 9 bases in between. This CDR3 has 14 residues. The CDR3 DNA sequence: TGTGCCAGCAGTTTGGCCGATTTCACCGGGGAGCTGTTTTTT. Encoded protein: CASSLADFTGELFF.

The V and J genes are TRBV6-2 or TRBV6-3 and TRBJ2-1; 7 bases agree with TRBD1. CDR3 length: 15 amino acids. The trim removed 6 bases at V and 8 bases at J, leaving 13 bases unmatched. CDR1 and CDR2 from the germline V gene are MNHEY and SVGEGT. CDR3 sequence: CASSLYRGAIDEQFF. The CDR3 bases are TGTGCCAGCAGCCTATACAGGGGTGCTATCGATGAGCAGTTCTTC.